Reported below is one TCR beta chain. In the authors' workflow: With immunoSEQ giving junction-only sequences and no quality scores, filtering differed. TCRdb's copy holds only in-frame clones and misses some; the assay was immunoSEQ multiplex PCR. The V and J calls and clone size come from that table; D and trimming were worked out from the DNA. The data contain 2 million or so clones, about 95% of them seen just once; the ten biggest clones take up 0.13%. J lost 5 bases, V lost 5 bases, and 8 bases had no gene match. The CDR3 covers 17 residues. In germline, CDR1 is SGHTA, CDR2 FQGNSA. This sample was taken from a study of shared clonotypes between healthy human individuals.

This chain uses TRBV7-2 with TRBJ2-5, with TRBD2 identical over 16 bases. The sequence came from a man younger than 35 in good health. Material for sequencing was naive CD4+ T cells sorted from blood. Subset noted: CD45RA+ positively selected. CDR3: CASSPGTSGGGRETQYF. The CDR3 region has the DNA TGTGCCAGCAGCCCAGGGACTAGCGGGGGGGGCAGGGAGACCCAGTACTTC.